This T cell receptor beta chain comes out of a study of T cell clones after liver transplantation. Study background: Draws occurred before transplant, before withdrawal, and after complete or failed withdrawal.

The repertoire was sequenced with immunoSEQ multiplex PCR; TCRdb's copy has only in-frame clones and lacks some. The repertoire holds 95,000 to 130,000 clones, with about nine tenths as singletons. This TCR was sampled from a human patient who received a liver transplant. T cells may partly derive from the graft donor. The input for sequencing was CD4+ T cells from blood, taken 12 months after liver transplant.

CDR3 DNA sequence: TGCAGCGTCCTGGCCGGGACAGGGGGGTACGAGCAGTACTTC. This translates into CSVLAGTGGYEQYF. The rearrangement links TRBV29-1 to TRBJ2-7, with TRBD1 matching 11 bases. The CDR3 spans 14 residues. Losses at the gene ends were 6 bases for V and 4 bases for J; bases not matched to a gene: 8. The germline CDR1 and CDR2 sequences are SQVTM and ANQGSEA.